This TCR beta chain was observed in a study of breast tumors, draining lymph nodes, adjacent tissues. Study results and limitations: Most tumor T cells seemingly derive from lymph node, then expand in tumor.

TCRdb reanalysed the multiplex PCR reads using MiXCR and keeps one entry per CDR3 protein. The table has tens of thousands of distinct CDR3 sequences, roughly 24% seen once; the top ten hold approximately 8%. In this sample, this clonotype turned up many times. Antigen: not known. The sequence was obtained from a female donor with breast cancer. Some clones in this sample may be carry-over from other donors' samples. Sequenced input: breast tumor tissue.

The CDR3 reads CSARDQSGNLHF. The CDR3 DNA sequence: TGCAGTGCTAGAGATCAGTCGGGGAATCTCCACTTT. V and J are TRBV20-1 and TRBJ1-6; D gene ambiguous. Per germline, CDR1 DFQATT and CDR2 SNEGSKA (reference sequence). This CDR3 comprises 12 residues. V dropped 0 bases and J dropped 16 bases, with 13 bases sitting between them.